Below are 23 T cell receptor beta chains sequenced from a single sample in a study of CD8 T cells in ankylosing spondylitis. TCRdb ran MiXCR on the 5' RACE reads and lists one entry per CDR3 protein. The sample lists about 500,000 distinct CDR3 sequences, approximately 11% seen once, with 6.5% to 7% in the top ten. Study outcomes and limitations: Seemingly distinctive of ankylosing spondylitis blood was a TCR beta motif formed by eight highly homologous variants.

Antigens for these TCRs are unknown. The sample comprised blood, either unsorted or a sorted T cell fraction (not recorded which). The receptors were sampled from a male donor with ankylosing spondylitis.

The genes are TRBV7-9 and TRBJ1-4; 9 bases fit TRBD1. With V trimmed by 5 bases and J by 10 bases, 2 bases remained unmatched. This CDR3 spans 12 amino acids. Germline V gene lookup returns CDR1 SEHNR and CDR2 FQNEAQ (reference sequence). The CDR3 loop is CASSIQGAKLFF. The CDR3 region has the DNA TGTGCCAGCAGCATACAGGGGGCAAAACTGTTTTTT.

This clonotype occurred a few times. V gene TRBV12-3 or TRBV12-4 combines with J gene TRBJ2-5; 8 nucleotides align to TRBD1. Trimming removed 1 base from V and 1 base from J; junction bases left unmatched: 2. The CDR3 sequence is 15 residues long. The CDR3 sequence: CASSLGQGSQETQYF. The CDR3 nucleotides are TGTGCCAGCAGTTTAGGACAGGGGTCCCAAGAGACCCAGTACTTC.

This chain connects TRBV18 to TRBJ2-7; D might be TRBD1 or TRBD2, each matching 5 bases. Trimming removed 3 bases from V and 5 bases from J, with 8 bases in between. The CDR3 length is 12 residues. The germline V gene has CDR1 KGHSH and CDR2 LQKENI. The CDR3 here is CASSPEGNEQYF. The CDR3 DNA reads TGTGCCAGCTCACCTGAGGGGAACGAGCAGTACTTC.

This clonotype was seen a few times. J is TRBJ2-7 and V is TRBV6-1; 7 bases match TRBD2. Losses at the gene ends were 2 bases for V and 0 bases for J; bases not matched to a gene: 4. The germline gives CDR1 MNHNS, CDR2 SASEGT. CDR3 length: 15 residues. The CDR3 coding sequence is TGTGCCAGCAGTGAAAAGGGAGGGGTCTCCTACGAGCAGTACGTC. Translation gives CASSEKGGVSYEQYV.

The CDR3 DNA follows: TGCAGTGCTAACGGACAGGGTGATCAGCCCCAGCATTTT. Residues: CSANGQGDQPQHF. The chain uses TRBV20-1 and TRBJ1-5, with 8 bases matching TRBD1. V was clipped by 4 bases and J by 5 bases; unmatched bases: 4. The CDR3 sequence is 13 residues long. The germline gives CDR1 DFQATT, CDR2 SNEGSKA (reference sequence).

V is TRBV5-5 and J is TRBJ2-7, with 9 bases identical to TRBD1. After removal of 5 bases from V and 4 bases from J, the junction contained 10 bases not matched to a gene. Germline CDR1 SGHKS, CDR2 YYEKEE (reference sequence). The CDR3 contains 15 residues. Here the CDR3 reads CASSSEDRGRYEQYF. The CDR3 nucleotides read TGTGCCAGCAGTTCAGAGGACAGGGGAAGGTACGAGCAGTACTTC.

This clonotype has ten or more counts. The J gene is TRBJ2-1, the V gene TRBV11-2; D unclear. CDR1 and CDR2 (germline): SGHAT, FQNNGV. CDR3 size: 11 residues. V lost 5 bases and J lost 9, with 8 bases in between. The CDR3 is CASSPSSEQFF. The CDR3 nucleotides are TGTGCCAGCAGCCCGTCAAGTGAGCAGTTCTTC.

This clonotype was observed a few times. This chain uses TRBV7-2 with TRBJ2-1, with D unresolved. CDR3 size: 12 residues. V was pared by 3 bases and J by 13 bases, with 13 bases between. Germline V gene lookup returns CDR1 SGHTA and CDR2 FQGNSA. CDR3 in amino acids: CASSFKSRAQFF. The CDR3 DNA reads TGTGCCAGCAGCTTTAAGAGTCGAGCCCAGTTCTTC.

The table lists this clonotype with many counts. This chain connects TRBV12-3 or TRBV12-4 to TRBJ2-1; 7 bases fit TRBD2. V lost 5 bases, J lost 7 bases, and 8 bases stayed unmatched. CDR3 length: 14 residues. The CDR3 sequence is CASSPTAGRNEQFF. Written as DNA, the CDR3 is TGTGCCAGCAGTCCCACAGCGGGAAGGAATGAGCAGTTCTTC.

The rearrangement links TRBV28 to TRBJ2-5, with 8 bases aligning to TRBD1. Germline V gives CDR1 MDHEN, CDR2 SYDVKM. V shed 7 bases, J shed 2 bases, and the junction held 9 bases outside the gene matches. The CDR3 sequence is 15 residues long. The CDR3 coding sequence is TGTGCCAGCAACCCTGGACAGGGAAGGCAAGAGACCCAGTACTTC. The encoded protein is CASNPGQGRQETQYF.

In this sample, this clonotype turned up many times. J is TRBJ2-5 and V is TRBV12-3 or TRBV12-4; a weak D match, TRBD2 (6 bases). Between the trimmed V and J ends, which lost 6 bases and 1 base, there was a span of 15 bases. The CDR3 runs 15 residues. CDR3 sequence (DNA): TGTGCCAGCAGCGGGGGTGAGGAGGGCCAAGAGACCCAGTACTTC. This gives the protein CASSGGEEGQETQYF.

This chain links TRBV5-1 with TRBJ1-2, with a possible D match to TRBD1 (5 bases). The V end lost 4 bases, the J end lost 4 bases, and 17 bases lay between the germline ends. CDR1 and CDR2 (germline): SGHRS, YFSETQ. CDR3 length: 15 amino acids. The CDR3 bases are TGCGCCAGCAGCCCCACGGGACGGAGCCTCTATGGCTACACCTTC. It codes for CASSPTGRSLYGYTF.

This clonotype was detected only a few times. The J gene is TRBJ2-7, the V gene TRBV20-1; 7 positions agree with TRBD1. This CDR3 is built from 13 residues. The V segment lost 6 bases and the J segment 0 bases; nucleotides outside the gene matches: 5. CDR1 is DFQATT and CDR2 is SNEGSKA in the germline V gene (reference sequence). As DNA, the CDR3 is TGCAGTGCCCTGACAGGGAGCTCCTACGAGCAGTACTTC. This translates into CSALTGSSYEQYF.

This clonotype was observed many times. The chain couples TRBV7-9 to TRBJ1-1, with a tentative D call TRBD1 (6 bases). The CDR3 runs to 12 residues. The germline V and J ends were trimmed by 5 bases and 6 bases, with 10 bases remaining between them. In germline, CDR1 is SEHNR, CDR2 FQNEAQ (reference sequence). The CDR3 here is CASSLTGSEAFF. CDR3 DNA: TGTGCCAGCAGCCTCACAGGGTCTGAAGCTTTCTTT.

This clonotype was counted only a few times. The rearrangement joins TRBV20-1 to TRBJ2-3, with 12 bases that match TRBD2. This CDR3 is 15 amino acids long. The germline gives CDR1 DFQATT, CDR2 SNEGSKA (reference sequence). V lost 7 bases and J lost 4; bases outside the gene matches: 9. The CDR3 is CSGRASGRDADTQYF. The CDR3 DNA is TGCAGTGGTAGGGCTAGCGGGAGGGACGCAGATACGCAGTATTTT.

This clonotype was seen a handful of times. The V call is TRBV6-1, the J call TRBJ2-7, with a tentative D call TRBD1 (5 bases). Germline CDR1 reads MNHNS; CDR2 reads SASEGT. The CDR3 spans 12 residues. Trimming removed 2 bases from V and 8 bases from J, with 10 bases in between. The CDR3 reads CASSEQGSQQYV. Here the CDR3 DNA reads TGTGCCAGCAGTGAACAGGGTTCCCAGCAGTACGTC.

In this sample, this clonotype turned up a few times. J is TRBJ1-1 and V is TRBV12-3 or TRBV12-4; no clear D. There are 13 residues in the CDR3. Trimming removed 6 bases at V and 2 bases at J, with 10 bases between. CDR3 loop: CASSGEDNTEAFF. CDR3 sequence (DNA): TGTGCCAGCAGCGGCGAAGACAACACTGAAGCTTTCTTT.

The CDR3 here is CASRSSGRASINEQFF. The DNA for the CDR3 is TGTGCCAGCAGATCTAGCGGGAGGGCCTCTATCAATGAGCAGTTCTTC. V is TRBV12-3 or TRBV12-4 and J is TRBJ2-1; 12 bases are shared with TRBD2. The CDR3 has 16 amino acids. The V segment lost 6 bases and the J segment 6 bases; nucleotides outside the gene matches: 9.

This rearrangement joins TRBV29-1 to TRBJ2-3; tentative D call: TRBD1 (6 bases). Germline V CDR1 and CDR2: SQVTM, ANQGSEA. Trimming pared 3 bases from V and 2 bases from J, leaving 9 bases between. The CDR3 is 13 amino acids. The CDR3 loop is CSVDRGFTDTQYF. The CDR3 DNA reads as TGCAGCGTTGACAGGGGTTTCACAGATACGCAGTATTTT.

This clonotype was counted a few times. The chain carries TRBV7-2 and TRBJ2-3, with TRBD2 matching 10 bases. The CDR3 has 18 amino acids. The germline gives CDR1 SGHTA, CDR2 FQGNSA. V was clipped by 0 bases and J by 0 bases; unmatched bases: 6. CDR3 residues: CASSLARVAGGSTDTQYF. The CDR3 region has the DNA TGTGCCAGCAGCTTAGCGCGGGTAGCGGGAGGTAGCACAGATACGCAGTATTTT.

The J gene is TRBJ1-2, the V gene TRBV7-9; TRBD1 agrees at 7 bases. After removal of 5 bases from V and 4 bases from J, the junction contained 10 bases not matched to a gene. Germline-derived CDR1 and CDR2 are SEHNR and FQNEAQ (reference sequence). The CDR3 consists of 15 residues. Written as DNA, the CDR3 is TGTGCCAGCAGCCTACAGGCAGGGGGAGGCTATGGCTACACCTTC. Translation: CASSLQAGGGYGYTF.

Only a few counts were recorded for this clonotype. In DNA, the CDR3 is TGCGCCAGCCGGACAGATTATAACACTGAAGCTTTCTTT. Translation gives CASRTDYNTEAFF. This chain connects TRBV5-1 to TRBJ1-1, with D possibly being TRBD1 (6 bases). Trimming removed 7 bases from V and 2 bases from J, with 12 bases in between. Looked up from germline, CDR1 is SGHRS and CDR2 is YFSETQ. The CDR3 spans 13 residues.

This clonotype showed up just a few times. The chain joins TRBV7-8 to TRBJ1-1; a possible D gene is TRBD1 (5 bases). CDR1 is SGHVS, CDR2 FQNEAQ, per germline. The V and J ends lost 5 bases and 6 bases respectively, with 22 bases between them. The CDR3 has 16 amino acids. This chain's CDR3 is CASSPRPGNNLAEAFF. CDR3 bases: TGTGCCAGCAGCCCTCGTCCAGGGAATAATCTGGCTGAAGCTTTCTTT.